This passage covers 11 T cell receptor beta chains from one sample sequenced in a study of T cell responses to AZD1222 COVID-19 vaccine. Libraries were prepared by immunoSEQ multiplex PCR; TCRdb keeps only in-frame clonotypes and omits some of them. The table records 80,000 to 130,000 clones, approximately 90% of them present only once. The sample consisted of peripheral blood, taken on day 0 of AZD1222 vaccination. The receptors originated from an adult in good health.

The chain joins TRBV25-1 to TRBJ2-2; D is perhaps TRBD1 (6 bases). Germline-derived CDR1 and CDR2 are MGHDK and SYGVNS. V lost 4 bases to trimming and J lost 0 bases, with 12 bases between them. The CDR3 is 16 residues long. CDR3 sequence: CASSGTGFPNTGELFF. The CDR3 nucleotides read TGTGCCAGCAGTGGTACAGGGTTTCCGAACACCGGGGAGCTGTTTTTT.

The chain carries TRBV7-3 and TRBJ2-3, with TRBD2 matching over 7 bases. The V and J ends lost 4 bases and 5 bases, in that order; junction bases with no gene match: 0. Germline-derived CDR1 and CDR2 are SGHTA and FQGTGA. The CDR3 has 12 amino acids. The CDR3: CASSSSGDTQYF. For the CDR3, the DNA is TGTGCCAGCAGCTCTAGCGGAGATACGCAGTATTTT.

The chain carries TRBV7-2 and TRBJ2-2; D might be TRBD1 (6 bases). The V gene's germline CDR1 is SGHTA and CDR2 FQGNSA. The CDR3 totals 14 residues. Trimming pared 3 bases from V and 1 base from J, leaving 6 bases between. CDR3 nucleotide sequence: TGTGCCAGCAGCTTGACAGGGAACACCGGGGAGCTGTTTTTT. Amino acid sequence: CASSLTGNTGELFF.

The chain recombines TRBV7-8 with TRBJ1-5; D is unclear. Looked up from germline, CDR1 is SGHVS and CDR2 is FQNEAQ. V was shortened by 1 base and J by 3 bases, with 16 bases between the two germline ends. This CDR3 is built from 17 residues. The chain's CDR3 is CASSLESFGGYNQPQHF. The CDR3 DNA reads as TGTGCCAGCAGCTTAGAGTCTTTTGGCGGATACAATCAGCCCCAGCATTTT.

V gene TRBV2 combines with J gene TRBJ1-1, with D possibly being TRBD1 (5 bases). Per the germline V gene, CDR1 is SNHLY and CDR2 is FYNNEI. The CDR3 is made up of 14 amino acids. V lost 2 bases and J 3 bases, leaving 10 bases between the germline ends. The CDR3 nucleotides read TGTGCCAGCAGTGAAAAGACAGTTTACACTGAAGCTTTCTTT. It is translated as CASSEKTVYTEAFF.

This chain links TRBV18 with TRBJ1-2, with TRBD1 matching over 8 bases. Germline-derived CDR1 and CDR2 are KGHSH and LQKENI. The CDR3 sequence is 14 residues long. J gave up 8 bases and V 3 bases, and 8 bases lay outside the gene matches. CDR3 DNA: TGTGCCAGCTCACCGACAGGGGACCGAGTCGGCTACACCTTC. Amino acids: CASSPTGDRVGYTF.

CDR3 nucleotides: TGTGCCAGCAGCTCCAGGGGCCCCTCCTACAATGAGCAGTTCTTC. Translated: CASSSRGPSYNEQFF. The chain carries TRBV7-2 and TRBJ2-1; the D gene is possibly TRBD1 (6 bases). This CDR3 is 15 amino acids long. CDR1 is SGHTA, CDR2 FQGNSA, per germline. The ends were cut back, 4 bases at V and 0 bases at J, with 10 bases in the middle.

The chain employs TRBV4-3 and TRBJ1-5; D is ambiguous. Germline CDR1 is LGHNA and CDR2 is YSLEER. The germline V and J ends were trimmed by 2 bases and 1 base, with 9 bases remaining between them. The length of the CDR3 is 15 residues. CDR3 DNA: TGCGCCAGCAGCCAATCGAGGCAAAGCAATCAGCCCCAGCATTTT. This translates into CASSQSRQSNQPQHF.

V is TRBV12-3 or TRBV12-4 and J is TRBJ1-1; possible D gene TRBD1, 5 bases. CDR3 length equals 12 residues. V was trimmed by 8 bases and J by 6 bases, leaving 13 bases between them. As DNA, the CDR3 is TGTGCCAGCGCATTTCAGGGAGCTGAAGCTTTCTTT. It translates to CASAFQGAEAFF.

There are a few counts of this clone. The CDR3 DNA sequence: TGTGCCAGCAGGACAGGGTCTATCGTCAAAAACATTCAGTACTTC. Its protein product is CASRTGSIVKNIQYF. The chain uses TRBV27 and TRBJ2-4; 7 bases are a match to TRBD1. The J segment lost 3 bases and the V segment lost 6 bases, leaving 8 bases of the junction unmatched. CDR1 and CDR2 from the germline V gene are MNHEY and SMNVEV (reference sequence). The CDR3 loop spans 15 amino acids.

The chain links TRBV3-1 (or the pseudogene TRBV3-2) to TRBJ1-1; 8 bases map to TRBD1. The V and J ends lost 4 bases and 3 bases, in that order; junction bases with no gene match: 4. This CDR3 has 14 residues. The germline CDR1 and CDR2 sequences are LGHDT and YNNKEL (reference sequence). In nucleotides, the CDR3 is TGTGCCAGCAGCCTGCTGGACAGGGACACTGAAGCTTTCTTT. It codes for CASSLLDRDTEAFF.